This T cell receptor (beta chain) was sequenced during a study of blood T cell repertoires in COVID-19. Looking at the study overall: PBMCs, B-cell-depleted T cells, or T cells provided the cDNA or gDNA that made up the material.

The germline CDR1 and CDR2 sequences are MNHEY and SMNVEV (reference sequence). The germline V and J ends were trimmed by 8 bases and 2 bases, with 15 bases remaining between them. This CDR3 has 14 amino acids. In the source study's methods: Estimates of nucleated cell counts were drawn from the amplification of reference gene primers. Profiled with immunoSEQ multiplex PCR; TCRdb holds only in-frame clones, not every one. The DNA gave D and trimming, while V, J and clone size come from that table. Of roughly 380,000 clones in the sample, approximately 89% were seen once. The sequenced sample consisted of peripheral blood. The J gene is TRBJ1-2, the V gene TRBV27; TRBD1 might be the D (5 bases). The TCR comes from a woman aged 40 to 55 with COVID-19, enrolled during active disease. CDR3 region: CASAYRTRNYGYTF. Written as DNA, the CDR3 is TGTGCCAGCGCTTACCGGACACGGAACTATGGCTACACCTTC.